This T cell receptor beta chain is drawn from a study of blood T cell repertoires in COVID-19. Study-level background: Acute and convalescent COVID-19 specimens originated in the United States, Italy and Spain. From T cells, B-cell-depleted T cells, or PBMCs came the material, which was cDNA or gDNA.

Only in-frame clones appear in the TCRdb table, and some are missing; sequencing was by immunoSEQ multiplex PCR. This table holds more than 200,000 clones, roughly 91% found once. Germline V lookup: CDR1 LGHNA, CDR2 YSLEER. Trimming shortened V by 0 bases and J by 8 bases, and 24 bases separated the two germline ends. The CDR3 runs 18 residues. The receptor was isolated from a woman aged 25 to 39 who had recovered from COVID-19. V and J are TRBV4-3 and TRBJ2-3, with a weak D call TRBD2 (6 bases). The sequencing input was PBMCs or T cells enriched from blood (not recorded which). CDR3 region: CASSQDIRGGIRSGTQYF. The CDR3, as DNA: TGCGCCAGCAGCCAAGATATTAGGGGCGGGATCCGCTCCGGTACGCAGTATTTT.